These 29 T cell receptor beta chains originate from one sample sequenced in a study of T cells in Graves' hyperthyroidism and ophthalmopathy. Authors of the study amplified TCR beta CDR3 regions from RNA transcripts. A set of HTBI primers served as the primers for a first-round RT-PCR of the TCR CDR3. TCRdb fed the multiplex PCR reads into MiXCR, producing one record per CDR3 protein. Here the sample spans 450,000 to 550,000 distinct CDR3 sequences, around 24% being singletons. Sequencing was carried out using blood. Source of these receptors: a woman in her twenties or thirties with Graves' ophthalmopathy.

This clonotype was observed a few times. The chain joins TRBV6-2 or TRBV6-3 to TRBJ2-6; D possibly uses TRBD1 or TRBD2 (6 bases each). CDR1 and CDR2 from the germline V gene are MNHEY and SVGEGT. Trimming pared 2 bases from V and 0 bases from J, leaving 26 bases between. This CDR3 contains 22 residues. The CDR3 region is CASSYVKGLRGVLLSGANVLTF. The CDR3 DNA follows: TGTGCCAGCAGTTACGTTAAGGGACTGAGGGGGGTCCTCCTCTCTGGGGCCAACGTCCTGACTTTC.

The rearrangement joins TRBV20-1 to TRBJ2-7; TRBD1 agrees at 10 bases. CDR3 length equals 15 residues. The V segment lost 6 bases and the J segment 2 bases; nucleotides outside the gene matches: 10. Germline CDR1 is DFQATT and CDR2 is SNEGSKA (reference sequence). The CDR3 loop is CSAIPRDRGTYEQYF. In DNA, the CDR3 is TGCAGTGCCATCCCCCGGGACAGGGGAACCTACGAGCAGTACTTC.

This clonotype was detected ten times or more. The V call is TRBV20-1, the J call TRBJ2-7; no clear D gene. Germline CDR1 is DFQATT and CDR2 is SNEGSKA (reference sequence). This CDR3 has 14 residues. V lost 0 bases, J lost 1 base, and 10 bases lay in between. The CDR3 sequence is CSARDSQESYEQYF. In DNA form, the CDR3 reads TGCAGTGCTAGAGATAGTCAGGAGTCCTACGAGCAGTACTTC.

This clonotype was found a few times. This chain joins TRBV5-6 and TRBJ2-2, with no clear D. CDR1 is SGHDT and CDR2 is YYEEEE in the germline V gene. V was trimmed by 0 bases and J by 6 bases, leaving 12 bases between them. CDR3 length equals 15 residues. For the CDR3, the DNA is TGTGCCAGCAGCTTGGTTGGCAGAAAACCCGGGGAGCTGTTTTTT. Its protein product is CASSLVGRKPGELFF.

With regard to this clonotype: Its ends do not fully match the called genes, so a read error is possible. The chain recombines TRBV28 with TRBJ2-7; D ambiguous. The CDR3 is made up of 14 amino acids. Per the germline V gene, CDR1 is MDHEN and CDR2 is SYDVKM. CDR3 DNA sequence: TGTGCCAGCAGTCAAACAGCGAGCTCCTACGATCAGTACTTC. Its translation is CASSQTASSYDQYF.

This clonotype has a handful of counts. The V and J genes are TRBV19 and TRBJ1-2; 7 positions agree with TRBD1. The CDR3 contains 15 residues. The V segment lost 7 bases and the J segment 6 bases; nucleotides outside the gene matches: 14. The germline CDR1 and CDR2 sequences are LNHDA and SQIVND (reference sequence). The CDR3 reads CASTFNDRVKDGYTF. The CDR3 bases are TGTGCCAGTACCTTTAACGACAGGGTGAAGGATGGCTACACCTTC.

This clonotype was detected a few times. This rearrangement joins TRBV2 to TRBJ1-3; D call uncertain. The germline V gene encodes CDR1 SNHLY and CDR2 FYNNEI. V was pared by 6 bases and J by 0 bases, with 9 bases between. This CDR3 has 14 residues. The CDR3 nucleotides read TGTGCCAGCAGAGCGAGGGTCTCTGGAAACACCATATATTTT. It is translated as CASRARVSGNTIYF.

In its sample, this clonotype was seen many times. This chain joins TRBV2 and TRBJ1-1, with D possibly being TRBD1 (6 bases). CDR1 SNHLY and CDR2 FYNNEI come from the germline V gene. The CDR3 is 12 amino acids. V dropped 8 bases and J dropped 7 bases, with 14 bases sitting between them. The CDR3 region is CASVEQGFEAFF. The CDR3, as DNA: TGTGCCAGCGTAGAACAGGGTTTTGAAGCTTTCTTT. The entire variable domain, with the rest obtained from reference TRBV2 and TRBJ1-1, is as follows: EPEVTQTPSHQVTQMGQEVILRCVPISNHLYFYWYRQILGQKVEFLVSFYNNEISEKSEIFDDQFSVERPDGSNFTLKIRSTKLEDSAMYFCASVEQGFEAFFGQGTRLTVV.

This clonotype has ten or more counts. V gene TRBV6-2 or TRBV6-3 combines with J gene TRBJ1-5, with D uncertain. This CDR3 is 12 amino acids long. V was pared by 5 bases and J by 1 base, with 3 bases between. Looked up from germline, CDR1 is MNHEY and CDR2 is SVGEGT. CDR3 in amino acids: CASSMSNQPQHF. CDR3 bases: TGTGCCAGCAGTATGAGCAATCAGCCCCAGCATTTT.

V is TRBV12-3 or TRBV12-4 and J is TRBJ2-7; 8 bases map to TRBD2. V was clipped by 3 bases and J by 4 bases; unmatched bases: 14. The CDR3 length is 17 residues. As DNA, the CDR3 is TGTGCCAGCAGTTTGGGGCGCGGGAGCGGGAGAACGTACGAGCAGTACTTC. Translation gives CASSLGRGSGRTYEQYF.

This clonotype was observed at least ten times. The chain combines TRBV12-3 or TRBV12-4 with TRBJ1-1, with TRBD1 matching 8 bases. J was trimmed by 1 base and V by 6 bases; bases with no gene match: 4. The CDR3 contains 14 residues. CDR3 loop: CASRGGQANTEAFF. The CDR3 nucleotides read TGTGCCAGCAGGGGGGGACAGGCGAACACTGAAGCTTTCTTT.

This clonotype occurred many times. DNA for the CDR3: TGTGCCAGTAGTTCATCACCGGGACACCAAAACTCTGGGGCCAACGTCCTGACTTTC. This translates into CASSSSPGHQNSGANVLTF. The chain is built from TRBV19 and TRBJ2-6; D is possibly TRBD1 (6 bases). Germline V lookup: CDR1 LNHDA, CDR2 SQIVND (reference sequence). The CDR3 runs 19 residues. Trimming took 5 bases from V and 0 from J, leaving 20 bases between them.

The chain couples TRBV28 to TRBJ1-1; TRBD1 aligns across 9 bases. This CDR3 is 16 amino acids long. V lost 6 bases to trimming and J lost 4 bases; unmatched junction nucleotides: 12. The germline V gene encodes CDR1 MDHEN and CDR2 SYDVKM. CDR3 DNA sequence: TGTGCCAGCAGCCTAGGGACAGGGTGGGTTCGCACTGAAGCTTTCTTT. This encodes CASSLGTGWVRTEAFF.

The chain employs TRBV6-5 and TRBJ1-2; no definite D call. This CDR3 contains 14 residues. V dropped 0 bases and J dropped 4 bases, with 9 bases sitting between them. CDR1 is MNHEY, CDR2 SVGAGI, per germline. CDR3 in amino acids: CASSYSSGFYGYTF. CDR3 coding DNA: TGTGCCAGCAGTTACTCGTCGGGCTTCTATGGCTACACCTTC.

V and J are TRBV5-1 and TRBJ1-6; no firm D call. Germline lookup yields CDR1 SGHRS and CDR2 YFSETQ. The V gene lost 5 bases and the J gene lost 10 bases, with 16 bases spanning the gap. There are 14 residues in the CDR3. The CDR3 DNA is TGCGCCAGCAGTAACCCTGGACTTAGCTCACCCCTCCACTTT. As protein: CASSNPGLSSPLHF.

This clonotype was detected ten times or more. The rearrangement joins TRBV27 to TRBJ1-1; TRBD1 matches at 7 bases. Germline-derived CDR1 and CDR2 are MNHEY and SMNVEV (reference sequence). The CDR3 is made up of 14 amino acids. With 3 bases clipped from V and 9 bases from J, the junction kept 10 bases outside the gene matches. The CDR3 loop reads CASSFDREAYKAFF. The CDR3 DNA reads TGTGCCAGCAGTTTCGACAGGGAGGCTTATAAAGCTTTCTTT.

This clonotype appeared many times. The rearrangement uses TRBV28 and TRBJ1-1; 8 bases align to TRBD1. The CDR3 runs 16 residues. Germline-derived CDR1 and CDR2 are MDHEN and SYDVKM. The trim removed 4 bases at V and 5 bases at J, leaving 12 bases unmatched. This CDR3 reads CASSYGQGQSGTEAFF. The CDR3 DNA is TGTGCCAGCAGTTACGGACAGGGCCAGTCGGGGACTGAAGCTTTCTTT. The full variable domain, completed using reference TRBV28 and TRBJ1-1, is DVKVTQSSRYLVKRTGEKVFLECVQDMDHENMFWYRQDPGLGLRLIYFSYDVKMKEKGDIPEGYSVSREKKERFSLILESASTNQTSMYLCASSYGQGQSGTEAFFGQGTRLTVV.

This clonotype was seen ten or more times. The rearrangement uses TRBV6-1 and TRBJ2-2; tentative D call: TRBD1 (5 bases). There are 17 residues in the CDR3. The V and J ends lost 1 base and 3 bases respectively, with 15 bases between them. Germline values: CDR1 MNHNS, CDR2 SASEGT. The CDR3 DNA is TGTGCCAGCAGTGAAGGAACAGGCAGGCGAGACACCGGGGAGCTGTTTTTT. Encoded protein: CASSEGTGRRDTGELFF.

This clonotype has more than one count but fewer than ten. This sequence joins TRBV11-2 and TRBJ1-1; 9 nucleotides align to TRBD1. In germline, CDR1 is SGHAT, CDR2 FQNNGV. V shed 11 bases, J shed 7 bases, and the junction held 8 bases outside the gene matches. The length of the CDR3 is 12 residues. The CDR3 nucleotides are TGTGCCGGGGGGGGACAGGGCGTTGAAGCTTTCTTT. It codes for CAGGGQGVEAFF.

This clonotype was counted ten times or more. V usage is TRBV7-9 and J usage is TRBJ2-5; D not resolved. This CDR3 comprises 12 residues. Trimming took 6 bases from V and 5 from J, leaving 10 bases between them. From germline, CDR1 is SEHNR and CDR2 FQNEAQ (reference sequence). CDR3 sequence reads: CASSHMQETQYF. The CDR3 DNA is TGTGCCAGCAGTCACATGCAGGAGACCCAGTACTTC.

This clonotype was picked up many times. This chain links TRBV30 with TRBJ2-2; TRBD1 aligns across 9 bases. The CDR3 covers 14 residues. In germline, CDR1 is GTSNPN, CDR2 SVGIG (reference sequence). V was clipped by 4 bases and J by 5 bases; unmatched bases: 5. In DNA, the CDR3 is TGTGCCTGGATACAGGGGACAGGGACCGGGGAGCTGTTTTTT. Encoded protein: CAWIQGTGTGELFF.

Points on this clonotype: A read error may account for a junction end that differs from germline. This rearrangement joins TRBV30 to TRBJ1-6; D gene unclear. The CDR3 is 15 residues long. The germline V gene has CDR1 GTSNPN and CDR2 SVGIG (reference sequence). CDR3 region: CAWSVRRVGNSPLHF. The CDR3 DNA reads as TGTGCCTGGAGTGTAAGGAGGGTTGGAAATTCGCCCCTCCACTTT.

This clonotype was counted many times. V and J are TRBV6-5 and TRBJ1-2, with D hard to call. The V end was cut by 2 bases, the J end by 4 bases, with 17 bases between. The CDR3 sequence is 16 residues long. The germline CDR1 and CDR2 sequences are MNHEY and SVGAGI. The CDR3 DNA follows: TGTGCCAGCAGTTACCACGACGGCGTAACTTTCTATGGCTACACCTTC. Its translation: CASSYHDGVTFYGYTF.

This clonotype was observed many times. This rearrangement joins TRBV19 to TRBJ2-7, with D unclear. The length of the CDR3 is 15 residues. Germline values: CDR1 LNHDA, CDR2 SQIVND (reference sequence). Trimming pared 4 bases from V and 6 bases from J, leaving 19 bases between. CDR3 in amino acids: CASSRRSATESEQYF. The CDR3, as DNA: TGTGCCAGTAGTAGACGATCGGCGACTGAGAGCGAGCAGTACTTC.

The rearrangement joins TRBV19 to TRBJ1-1; TRBD1 matches at 7 bases. The V and J ends lost 8 bases and 11 bases, in that order; junction bases with no gene match: 14. CDR1 LNHDA and CDR2 SQIVND come from the germline V gene (reference sequence). The CDR3 is made up of 13 amino acids. The CDR3 sequence is CASSKIRQGDAFF. Here the CDR3 DNA reads TGTGCCAGTTCTAAGATACGGCAGGGGGACGCTTTCTTT.

Worth noting for this clonotype: The conserved phenylalanine or tryptophan is not found at the CDR3 terminus, so this likely reflects a read error. This chain connects TRBV19 to TRBJ1-2; D gene unclear. The germline CDR1 and CDR2 sequences are LNHDA and SQIVND (reference sequence). This CDR3 is 12 amino acids long. Trimming pared 6 bases from V and 3 bases from J, leaving 8 bases between. CDR3 protein: CASRHSHYGYTY. For the CDR3, the DNA is TGTGCCAGTAGGCACAGTCACTATGGCTACACCTAC.

This clonotype was seen a few times. The gene calls are TRBV4-1 and TRBJ1-5, with D possibly matching TRBD1 (6 bases). Germline V CDR1 and CDR2: MGHRA, YSYEKL. The CDR3 runs to 15 residues. Between the trimmed V and J ends, which lost 0 bases and 5 bases, there was a span of 11 bases. The CDR3 region has the DNA TGCGCCAGCAGCCAAGATGGGACACCGTATCAGCCCCAGCATTTT. Its protein product is CASSQDGTPYQPQHF.

This clonotype was picked up a small number of times. V is TRBV3-1 and J is TRBJ2-5; TRBD1 matches at 8 bases. The CDR3 spans 14 residues. Trimming took 10 bases from V and 7 from J; bases not matched to a gene: 14. Germline CDR1 and CDR2: LGHDT and YNNKEL (reference sequence). CDR3 sequence reads: CATTGGTPPGTQYF. In DNA, the CDR3 is TGTGCCACCACAGGGGGGACGCCCCCTGGGACCCAGTACTTC.

The gene calls are TRBV6-1 and TRBJ1-2; D is possibly TRBD1 (5 bases). Germline CDR1 MNHNS, CDR2 SASEGT. V was cut by 5 bases and J by 0 bases, with 13 bases left in between. The CDR3 runs to 15 residues. CDR3 sequence: CASSPRGLANYGYTF. DNA of the CDR3: TGTGCCAGCAGTCCCCGGGGCCTCGCTAACTATGGCTACACCTTC.